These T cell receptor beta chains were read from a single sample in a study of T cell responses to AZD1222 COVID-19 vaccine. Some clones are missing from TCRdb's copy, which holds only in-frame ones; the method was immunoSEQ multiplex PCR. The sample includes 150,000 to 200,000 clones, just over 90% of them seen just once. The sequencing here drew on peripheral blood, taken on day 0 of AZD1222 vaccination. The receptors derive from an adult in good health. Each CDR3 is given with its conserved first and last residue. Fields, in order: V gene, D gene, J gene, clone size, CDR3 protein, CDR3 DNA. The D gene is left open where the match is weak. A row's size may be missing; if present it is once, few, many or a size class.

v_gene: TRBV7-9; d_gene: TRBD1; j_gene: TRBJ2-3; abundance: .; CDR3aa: CASSFQGADTQYF; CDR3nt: TGTGCCAGCAGCTTTCAGGGGGCGGATACGCAGTATTTT
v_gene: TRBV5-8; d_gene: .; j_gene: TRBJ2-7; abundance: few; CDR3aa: CASSLDGRRYEQYF; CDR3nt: TGTGCCAGCAGCTTGGACGGGAGAAGGTACGAGCAGTACTTC
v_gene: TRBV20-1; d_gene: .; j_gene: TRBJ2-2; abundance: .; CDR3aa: CSASMGRWLRGELFF; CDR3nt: TGCAGTGCTAGTATGGGGCGTTGGCTTCGCGGGGAGCTGTTTTTT
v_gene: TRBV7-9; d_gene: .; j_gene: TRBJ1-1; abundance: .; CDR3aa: CASSLGSDGTEAFF; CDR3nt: TGTGCCAGCAGCTTAGGGAGTGATGGGACTGAAGCTTTCTTT
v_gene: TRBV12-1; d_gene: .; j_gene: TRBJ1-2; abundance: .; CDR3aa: CASSSDREGGYTF; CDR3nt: TGTGCCAGCAGCTCGGACAGGGAGGGTGGCTACACCTTC
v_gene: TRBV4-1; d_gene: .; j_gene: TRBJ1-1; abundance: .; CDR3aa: CASSQATTANTEAFF; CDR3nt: TGCGCCAGCAGCCAAGCGACGACAGCTAACACTGAAGCTTTCTTT
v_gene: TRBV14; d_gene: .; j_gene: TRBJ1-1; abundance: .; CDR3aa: CASSQVLTEAFF; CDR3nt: TGTGCCAGCAGCCAAGTCCTCACTGAAGCTTTCTTT
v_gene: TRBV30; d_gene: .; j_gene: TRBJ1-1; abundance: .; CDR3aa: CAWSVGVGTRAFF; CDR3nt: TGTGCCTGGAGTGTAGGGGTAGGGACGAGGGCTTTCTTT
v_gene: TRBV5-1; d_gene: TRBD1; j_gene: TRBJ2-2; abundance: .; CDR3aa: CASSSDRGTGELFF; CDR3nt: TGCGCCAGCAGCTCCGACAGGGGGACCGGGGAGCTGTTTTTT
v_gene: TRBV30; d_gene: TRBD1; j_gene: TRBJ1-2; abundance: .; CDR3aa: CAWSGDRAVGGYTF; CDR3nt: TGTGCCTGGAGTGGGGACAGGGCGGTCGGTGGCTACACCTTC
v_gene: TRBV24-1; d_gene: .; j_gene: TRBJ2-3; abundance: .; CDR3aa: CATSELGGRGTDTQYF; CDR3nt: TGTGCCACCAGTGAACTGGGGGGCAGGGGAACAGATACGCAGTATTTT
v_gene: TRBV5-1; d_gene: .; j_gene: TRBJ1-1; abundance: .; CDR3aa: CASSLDGVMNTEAFF; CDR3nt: TGCGCCAGCAGCTTGGATGGGGTGATGAACACTGAAGCTTTCTTT
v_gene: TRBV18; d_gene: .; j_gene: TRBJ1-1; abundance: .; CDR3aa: CASSPDPWGEGTEAFF; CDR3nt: TGTGCCAGCTCACCCGACCCATGGGGGGAAGGCACTGAAGCTTTCTTT
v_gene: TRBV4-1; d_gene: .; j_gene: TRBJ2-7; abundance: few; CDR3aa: CASSQGKDRRGQYF; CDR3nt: TGCGCCAGCAGCCAAGGAAAGGATCGCAGGGGGCAGTACTTC
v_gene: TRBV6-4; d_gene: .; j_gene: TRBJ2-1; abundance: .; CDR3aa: CASSEGQASYNEQFF; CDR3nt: TGTGCCAGCAGTGAGGGGCAGGCCTCCTACAATGAGCAGTTCTTC
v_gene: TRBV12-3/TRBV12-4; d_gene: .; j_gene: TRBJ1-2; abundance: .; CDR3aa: CASSLLPEGGYTF; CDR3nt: TGTGCCAGCAGTTTACTTCCCGAGGGGGGCTACACCTTC
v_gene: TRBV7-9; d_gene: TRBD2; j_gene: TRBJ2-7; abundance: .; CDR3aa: CATTGILAGAYEQYF; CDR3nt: TGTGCCACCACCGGTATCCTGGCGGGAGCCTACGAGCAGTACTTC
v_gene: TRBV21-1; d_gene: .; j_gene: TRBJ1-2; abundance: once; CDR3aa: CASYYGYTF; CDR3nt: TGTGCCAGCTACTATGGCTACACCTTC
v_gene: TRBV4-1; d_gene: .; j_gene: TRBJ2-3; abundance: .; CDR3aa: CASSIEQTTDTQYF; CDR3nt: TGCGCCAGCAGCATAGAGCAGACCACAGATACGCAGTATTTT
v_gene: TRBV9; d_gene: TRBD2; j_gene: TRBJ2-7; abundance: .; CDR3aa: CASSVGSGRTDEQYF; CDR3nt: TGTGCCAGCAGCGTGGGTAGCGGGAGAACGGACGAGCAGTACTTC
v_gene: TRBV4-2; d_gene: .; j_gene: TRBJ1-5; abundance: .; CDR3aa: CASSQEGRGSEPQHF; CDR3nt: TGTGCCAGCAGCCAAGAAGGGCGGGGGAGCGAGCCCCAGCATTTT
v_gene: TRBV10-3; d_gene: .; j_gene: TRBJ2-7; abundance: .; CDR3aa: CAISESVGQSYEQYF; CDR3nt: TGTGCCATCAGTGAGTCTGTAGGACAGTCCTACGAGCAGTACTTC
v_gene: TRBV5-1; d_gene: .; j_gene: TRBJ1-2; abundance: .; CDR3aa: CASSLSGDGYTF; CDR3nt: TGCGCCAGCAGCCTCTCCGGGGATGGCTACACCTTC
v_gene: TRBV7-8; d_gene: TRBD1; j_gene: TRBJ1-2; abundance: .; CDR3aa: CASSLATVPGQGFYTF; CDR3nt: TGTGCCAGCAGCTTAGCTACTGTCCCGGGACAGGGATTCTACACCTTC
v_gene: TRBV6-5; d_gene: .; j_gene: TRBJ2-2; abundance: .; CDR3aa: CASSGDTYTGELFF; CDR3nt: TGTGCCAGCAGCGGTGACACCTACACCGGGGAGCTGTTTTTT
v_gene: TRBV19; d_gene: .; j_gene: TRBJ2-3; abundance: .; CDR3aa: CASSIALGRGGGTDTQYF; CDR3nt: TGTGCCAGTAGTATAGCCTTGGGCCGGGGAGGAGGCACAGATACGCAGTATTTT
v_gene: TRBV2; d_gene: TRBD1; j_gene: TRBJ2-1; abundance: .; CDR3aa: CASSKDRGPDNEQFF; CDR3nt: TGTGCCAGCAGCAAGGACAGGGGGCCAGACAATGAGCAGTTCTTC
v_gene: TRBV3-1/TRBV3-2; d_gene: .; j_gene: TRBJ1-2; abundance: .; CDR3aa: CASSQGTRGGYGYTF; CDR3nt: TGTGCCAGCAGCCAAGGGACTCGCGGGGGCTATGGCTACACCTTC
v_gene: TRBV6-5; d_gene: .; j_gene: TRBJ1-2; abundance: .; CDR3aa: CASSYSLASAPGGYTF; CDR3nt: TGTGCCAGCAGTTACTCTTTGGCGTCAGCGCCAGGAGGCTACACCTTC
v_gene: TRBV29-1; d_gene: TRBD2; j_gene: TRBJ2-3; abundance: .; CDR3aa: CSARLAGGLTDTQYF; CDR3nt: TGCAGCGCCCGTCTAGCGGGAGGACTCACAGATACGCAGTATTTT
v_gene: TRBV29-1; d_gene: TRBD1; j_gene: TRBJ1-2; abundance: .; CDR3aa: CSVNLEAAGGHGYTF; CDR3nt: TGCAGCGTTAACCTTGAGGCTGCAGGGGGCCATGGCTACACCTTC
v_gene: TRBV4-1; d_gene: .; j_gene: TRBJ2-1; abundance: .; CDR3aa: CASSQETFSNEQFF; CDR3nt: TGCGCCAGCAGCCAAGAGACATTTTCCAATGAGCAGTTCTTC
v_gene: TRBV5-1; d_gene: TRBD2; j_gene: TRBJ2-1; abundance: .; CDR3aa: CASSHSTSDNEQFF; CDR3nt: TGCGCCAGCAGCCACTCTACTAGCGACAATGAGCAGTTCTTC
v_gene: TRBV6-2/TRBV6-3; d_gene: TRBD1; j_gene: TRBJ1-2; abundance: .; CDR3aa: CASSNPGTAFYGYTF; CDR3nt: TGTGCCAGCAGTAACCCCGGGACAGCCTTCTATGGCTACACCTTC
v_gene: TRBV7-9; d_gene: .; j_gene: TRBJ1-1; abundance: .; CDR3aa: CASRLDWDEAFF; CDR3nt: TGTGCCAGCAGGTTGGACTGGGATGAAGCTTTCTTT
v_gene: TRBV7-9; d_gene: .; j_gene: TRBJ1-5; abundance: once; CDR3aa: CASSLEGVGPYNQPQHF; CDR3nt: TGTGCCAGCAGCTTAGAGGGGGTGGGGCCGTACAATCAGCCCCAGCATTTT
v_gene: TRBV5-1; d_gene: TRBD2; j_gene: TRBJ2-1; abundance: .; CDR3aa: CASSKLTPSGGYNEQFF; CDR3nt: TGCGCCAGCAGCAAATTAACCCCTAGCGGGGGATACAATGAGCAGTTCTTC
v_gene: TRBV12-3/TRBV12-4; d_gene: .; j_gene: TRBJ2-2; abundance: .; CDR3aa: CANGLTKSGELFF; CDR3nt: TGTGCCAACGGACTGACAAAATCCGGGGAGCTGTTTTTT
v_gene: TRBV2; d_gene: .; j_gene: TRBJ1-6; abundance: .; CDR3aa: CASSAWEGSYNSPLHF; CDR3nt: TGTGCCAGCAGCGCCTGGGAGGGTTCCTATAATTCACCCCTCCACTTT
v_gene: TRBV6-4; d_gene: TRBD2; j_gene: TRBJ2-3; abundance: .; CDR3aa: CASSDGLATDTQYF; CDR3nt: TGTGCCAGCAGTGACGGACTAGCCACAGATACGCAGTATTTT
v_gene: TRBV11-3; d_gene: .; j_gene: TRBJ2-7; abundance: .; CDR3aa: CASSLGTGRAYEQYF; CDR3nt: TGTGCCAGCAGCTTAGGTACCGGCAGGGCCTACGAGCAGTACTTC
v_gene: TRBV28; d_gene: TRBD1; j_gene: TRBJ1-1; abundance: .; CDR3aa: CASSLYTGGITEAFF; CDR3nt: TGTGCCAGCAGTTTGTATACAGGGGGGATCACTGAAGCTTTCTTT
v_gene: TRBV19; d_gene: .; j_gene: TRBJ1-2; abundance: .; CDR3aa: CASSRGYYGYTF; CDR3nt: TGTGCCAGTAGCCGGGGCTACTATGGCTACACCTTC
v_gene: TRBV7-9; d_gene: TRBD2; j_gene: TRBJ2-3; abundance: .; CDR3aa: CASSPRLAGRDTQYF; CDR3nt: TGTGCCAGCAGCCCCCGGCTAGCGGGACGGGATACGCAGTATTTT
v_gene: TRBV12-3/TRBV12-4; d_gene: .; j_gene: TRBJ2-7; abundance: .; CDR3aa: CASSPDSSEQYF; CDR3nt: TGTGCCAGCAGCCCCGACTCCTCTGAGCAGTACTTC
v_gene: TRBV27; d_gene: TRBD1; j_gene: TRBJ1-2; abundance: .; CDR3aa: CASSLGQGDYGYTF; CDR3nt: TGTGCCAGCAGTCTAGGACAGGGGGACTATGGCTACACCTTC
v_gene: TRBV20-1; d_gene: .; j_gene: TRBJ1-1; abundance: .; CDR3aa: CSSGGNTEAFF; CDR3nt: TGCAGTAGTGGGGGCAACACTGAAGCTTTCTTT
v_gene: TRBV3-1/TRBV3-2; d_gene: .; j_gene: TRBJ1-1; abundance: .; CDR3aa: CASSQPGTSNTEAFF; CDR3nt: TGTGCCAGCAGCCAACCCGGGACATCGAACACTGAAGCTTTCTTT
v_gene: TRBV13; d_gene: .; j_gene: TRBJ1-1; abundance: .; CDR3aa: CASSSRARTEAFF; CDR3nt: TGTGCCAGCAGCTCTCGGGCGCGTACTGAAGCTTTCTTT
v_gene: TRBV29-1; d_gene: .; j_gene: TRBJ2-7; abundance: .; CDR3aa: CSVSRTGAHEQYF; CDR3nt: TGCAGCGTTAGTAGAACGGGAGCGCACGAGCAGTACTTC
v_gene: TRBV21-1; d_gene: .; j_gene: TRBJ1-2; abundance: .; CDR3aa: CASSKRADRDYGYTF; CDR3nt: TGTGCCAGCAGCAAAAGAGCGGACAGGGATTATGGCTACACCTTC
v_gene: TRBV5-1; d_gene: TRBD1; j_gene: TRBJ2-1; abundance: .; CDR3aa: CASSLGTAYNEQFF; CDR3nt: TGCGCCAGCAGCCTCGGGACAGCCTACAATGAGCAGTTCTTC
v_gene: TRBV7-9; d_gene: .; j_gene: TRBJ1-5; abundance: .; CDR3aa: CASSFSGINQPQHF; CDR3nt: TGTGCCAGCAGCTTCTCCGGGATCAATCAGCCCCAGCATTTT
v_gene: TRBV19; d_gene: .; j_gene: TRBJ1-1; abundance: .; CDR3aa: CASRTRTEAFF; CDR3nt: TGTGCCAGTAGAACGAGGACTGAAGCTTTCTTT